These 5 T cell receptor beta chains originate from one sample sequenced in a study of T cells after yellow fever vaccination. TCRdb re-called the 5' RACE reads with MiXCR, one entry per CDR3 protein. The table lists some 100,000 distinct CDR3 sequences, roughly 7.2% of them singletons. The input for sequencing was CD4+ T cells sorted from PBMCs, taken about 41 days after the first yellow fever vaccination. The receptors were gathered from a man aged 18 to 30 who received the YFV17D yellow fever vaccine.

This clonotype turned up a few times. This chain joins TRBV12-3 or TRBV12-4 and TRBJ2-5, with TRBD1 matching 10 bases. This CDR3 spans 14 amino acids. V was pared by 4 bases and J by 5 bases, with 4 bases of the junction left unmatched. The CDR3 is CASSWTGQGETQYF. The CDR3 region has the DNA TGTGCCAGCAGTTGGACGGGACAGGGGGAGACCCAGTACTTC.

This clonotype was recorded many times. V gene TRBV28 combines with J gene TRBJ2-1; the match to TRBD2 covers 9 bases. This CDR3 is 16 amino acids long. Germline values: CDR1 MDHEN, CDR2 SYDVKM. Losses at the gene ends were 2 bases for V and 1 base for J; bases not matched to a gene: 3. The CDR3 DNA follows: TGTGCCAGCAGTTTAGCGGGAGGGGTATCCTACAATGAGCAGTTCTTC. It specifies CASSLAGGVSYNEQFF.

The V and J genes are TRBV5-1 and TRBJ1-2; D ambiguous. The CDR3 totals 13 residues. Trimming cost V 3 bases and J 6 bases, with 12 bases left between them. The V gene's germline CDR1 is SGHRS and CDR2 YFSETQ. The CDR3 reads CASSSYLRHGYTF. The CDR3 DNA is TGCGCCAGCAGCTCTTACCTCAGACATGGCTACACCTTC.

This clonotype was counted a few times. This rearrangement joins TRBV6-5 to TRBJ2-7; D assignment may be TRBD1 or TRBD2 (5 bases each). Germline CDR1 is MNHEY and CDR2 is SVGAGI. Trimming removed 0 bases at V and 4 bases at J, with 13 bases between. The CDR3 spans 15 residues. In nucleotides, the CDR3 is TGTGCCAGCAGTTACTCGTCCTACGGGGCATACGAGCAGTACGTC. It translates to CASSYSSYGAYEQYV.

Many counts were recorded for this clonotype. In nucleotides, the CDR3 is TGTGCCAGCAGCACCTTCCGGTTGCGGGGGGGGAGATATGTCGGGGAGCTGTTTTTT. This gives the protein CASSTFRLRGGRYVGELFF. This chain connects TRBV21-1 to TRBJ2-2; the DNA was not used to check the table's D call, TRBD2. TRBV21-1 is given as a pseudogene. This CDR3 is built from 19 residues.